These 24 T cell receptor beta chains were all obtained from the same sample, sequenced in a study of cytomegalovirus exposure and HLA in healthy donors (dated by TCRdb to about 2017). Library prep was done by the immunoSEQ multiplex PCR assay. The multiplex PCR relied on a mix of 60 forward primers for TCR Vbeta segments and 13 reverse primers for TCR Jbeta segments. TCRdb obtained this table from immuneACCESS and retained in-frame rearrangements with V and J assigned. These tables miss some clones; where compared with another copy, unresolved V genes account for less than half of the shortfall, and the remainder is unexplained. For this sample there are over 110,000 clones; 80% appear just once. The ten largest account for under 6% of the sample. Sequencing used PBMCs. Every receptor here comes from a man aged 40-50 years in good health and CMV-seronegative.

The J gene is TRBJ2-5, the V gene TRBV5-4; D perhaps matches TRBD1 (5 bases). Looked up from germline, CDR1 is SGHNT and CDR2 is YYREEE (reference sequence). Trimming shortened V by 4 bases and J by 0 bases, and 13 bases separated the two germline ends. The CDR3 extends over 15 amino acids. DNA for the CDR3: TGTGCCAGCAGCGCGGCCGGACAATACCAAGAGACCCAGTACTTC. Its protein product is CASSAAGQYQETQYF.

This clone was found once. The V and J genes are TRBV2 and TRBJ2-5, with 12 bases matching TRBD2. The last part of the DNA fits TRBJ2-7 better; the J call may be wrong. The CDR3 spans 16 residues. CDR1 is SNHLY, CDR2 FYNNEI, per germline. The CDR3 sequence: CASRARLAGDSYEQYF. DNA of the CDR3: TGTGCCAGCCGGGCGAGACTAGCGGGGGATTCCTACGAGCAGTACTTC.

J is TRBJ2-7 and V is TRBV6-1, with TRBD1 identical over 12 bases. The germline V gene has CDR1 MNHNS and CDR2 SASEGT. The junction had 8 bases not matched to a gene; V was cut back by 4 bases and J by 4 bases. CDR3 length: 16 amino acids. DNA for the CDR3: TGTGCCAGCAGTGTAATACCGGGACAGGGGGCGTACGAGCAGTACTTC. It specifies CASSVIPGQGAYEQYF.

This rearrangement joins TRBV7-9 to TRBJ2-7, with 14 bases matching TRBD2. Trimming cost V 5 bases and J 3 bases; bases outside gene matches: 3. The CDR3 is 15 residues long. Germline CDR1 SEHNR, CDR2 FQNEAQ (reference sequence). CDR3 loop: CASSPGLAGGYEQYF. The CDR3 nucleotides read TGTGCCAGCAGCCCAGGACTAGCGGGGGGCTACGAGCAGTACTTC.

This rearrangement joins TRBV19 to TRBJ2-5; D gene unclear. Germline CDR1 is LNHDA and CDR2 is SQIVND (reference sequence). The germline V and J ends were trimmed by 9 bases and 5 bases, with 19 bases remaining between them. The CDR3 covers 14 residues. CDR3: CASTPRHTMETQYF. As DNA, the CDR3 is TGTGCCAGCACGCCGAGACATACAATGGAGACCCAGTACTTC.

The chain carries TRBV5-4 and TRBJ1-1; D is uncertain. The CDR3 contains 13 residues. With 4 bases removed from V and 7 bases from J, the gap between germline ends came to 14 bases. Germline CDR1 is SGHNT and CDR2 is YYREEE (reference sequence). CDR3 nucleotide sequence: TGTGCCAGCAGCCAATTGGGAGGGTATGAAGCTTTCTTT. It is translated as CASSQLGGYEAFF. Full variable domain (remainder filled in from reference TRBV5-4 and TRBJ1-1): ETGVTQSPTHLIKTRGQQVTLRCSSQSGHNTVSWYQQALGQGPQFIFQYYREEENGRGNFPPRFSGLQFPNYSSELNVNALELDDSALYLCASSQLGGYEAFFGQGTRLTVV.

This chain uses TRBV19 with TRBJ1-1, with D perhaps matching TRBD1 (6 bases). Trimming took off 3 bases at V and 8 bases at J, with 10 bases between the two ends. Germline V gives CDR1 LNHDA, CDR2 SQIVND (reference sequence). The CDR3 consists of 12 residues. The CDR3 loop reads CASSMGGAEAFF. The CDR3 DNA follows: TGTGCCAGTAGTATGGGGGGGGCAGAAGCTTTCTTT.

This clone was seen only once. The chain employs TRBV5-1 and TRBJ2-5; 12 bases are shared with TRBD2. Trimming cost V 4 bases and J 2 bases; bases outside gene matches: 3. There are 15 residues in the CDR3. Germline V gene sequence: CDR1 SGHRS, CDR2 YFSETQ. The CDR3 is CASSAGLAGQETQYF. The DNA of the CDR3 is TGCGCCAGCAGCGCGGGACTAGCGGGTCAAGAGACCCAGTACTTC.

This sequence joins TRBV29-1 and TRBJ1-3; D call uncertain. Per the germline V gene, CDR1 is SQVTM and CDR2 is ANQGSEA. The CDR3 contains 13 residues. V lost 4 bases and J lost 0, with 7 bases in between. CDR3 sequence (DNA): TGCAGCGTTGTCCAGATCTCTGGAAACACCATATATTTT. Translation gives CSVVQISGNTIYF.

J is TRBJ2-3 and V is TRBV29-1, with 9 bases identical to TRBD2. This CDR3 has 15 residues. Germline V gives CDR1 SQVTM, CDR2 ANQGSEA. J gave up 3 bases and V 2 bases, and 6 bases lay outside the gene matches. CDR3 sequence reads: CSVERASGETDTQYF. CDR3 DNA sequence: TGCAGCGTTGAAAGGGCTAGCGGGGAAACAGATACGCAGTATTTT.

This chain connects TRBV7-2 to TRBJ2-3; D is perhaps TRBD2 (5 bases). The germline V gene encodes CDR1 SGHTA and CDR2 FQGNSA. V shed 5 bases and J shed 5 bases, with 11 bases lying between them. The CDR3 totals 13 residues. CDR3 amino acids: CASSLDSRDTQYF. CDR3 nucleotide sequence: TGTGCCAGCAGCCTGGACTCGAGAGATACGCAGTATTTT.

V gene TRBV5-8 combines with J gene TRBJ1-2; TRBD1 matches 7 bases. V trimming: 4 bases; J trimming: 2 bases; junction bases outside the gene matches: 8. This CDR3 is 15 amino acids long. The germline V gene encodes CDR1 SGHTS and CDR2 YDEGEE. The CDR3 protein is CASSGATGMNYGYTF. The DNA for the CDR3 is TGTGCCAGCAGCGGGGCGACAGGGATGAACTATGGCTACACCTTC.

The V call is TRBV5-4, the J call TRBJ1-2, with unresolved D. This CDR3 has 14 amino acids. Germline CDR1 is SGHNT and CDR2 is YYREEE (reference sequence). The V end lost 0 bases, the J end lost 6 bases, and 12 bases lay between the germline ends. The CDR3 DNA sequence: TGTGCCAGCAGCTTGGAGAGGGTAGTGGATGGCTACACCTTC. Translation gives CASSLERVVDGYTF.

The rearrangement joins TRBV5-8 to TRBJ1-2; 11 positions match TRBD1. The germline gives CDR1 SGHTS, CDR2 YDEGEE. There are 16 residues in the CDR3. V was pared by 4 bases and J by 2 bases, with 7 bases of the junction left unmatched. The CDR3 DNA is TGTGCCAGCAGCCAAAGGAGGACAGGGGGCAACTATGGCTACACCTTC. Encoded protein: CASSQRRTGGNYGYTF.

This chain joins TRBV6-5 and TRBJ2-7; weak D call: TRBD2 (5 bases). Germline lookup yields CDR1 MNHEY and CDR2 SVGAGI. CDR3 size: 15 residues. Trimming took 5 bases from V and 5 from J, leaving 19 bases between them. CDR3 in DNA: TGTGCCAGCAGTCGTCATGTGACGGGGTCCGACGAGCAGTACTTC. It is translated as CASSRHVTGSDEQYF.

Here the CDR3 DNA reads TGCGCCAGCAGAATGCTGGAACAGGGGTCCTACGAGCAGTACTTC. Amino acids: CASRMLEQGSYEQYF. This chain links TRBV5-1 with TRBJ2-7; TRBD1 aligns across 7 bases. V shed 5 bases and J 1 base; nucleotides not matched to a gene: 9. Per germline, CDR1 SGHRS and CDR2 YFSETQ. The CDR3 length is 15 residues.

On this clone: Other DNA sequences in the sample encode the same CDR3. The genes are TRBV5-1 and TRBJ2-7; TRBD2 might be the D (5 bases). Trimming pared 0 bases from V and 0 bases from J, leaving 7 bases between. Germline CDR1 reads SGHRS; CDR2 reads YFSETQ. The CDR3 is 14 amino acids. CDR3 DNA sequence: TGCGCCAGCAGCTTGGGAGGGTCCTCCTACGAGCAGTACTTC. Protein: CASSLGGSSYEQYF.

This sequence joins TRBV19 and TRBJ2-1; the D gene is possibly TRBD2 (7 bases). The ends were cut back, 3 bases at V and 3 bases at J, with 15 bases in the middle. Per germline, CDR1 LNHDA and CDR2 SQIVND (reference sequence). The length of the CDR3 is 16 residues. The CDR3 sequence is CASSMLGGASYNEQFF. DNA for the CDR3: TGTGCCAGTAGTATGTTGGGGGGGGCCAGCTACAATGAGCAGTTCTTC.

This clone was detected once. V gene TRBV19 combines with J gene TRBJ1-4; a possible D gene is TRBD1 (6 bases). Trimming removed 3 bases at V and 3 bases at J, with 17 bases between. The CDR3 contains 17 residues. Germline CDR1 reads LNHDA; CDR2 reads SQIVND (reference sequence). The CDR3 DNA sequence: TGTGCCAGTAGTATTCCGGGAACAGGGCGGGCTAATGAAAAACTGTTTTTT. The encoded protein is CASSIPGTGRANEKLFF.

The chain joins TRBV7-2 to TRBJ1-1; weak D call: TRBD1 (5 bases). Trimming stripped 5 bases from V and 8 bases from J, with 9 bases between. The CDR3 covers 11 residues. CDR1 SGHTA and CDR2 FQGNSA come from the germline V gene. CDR3 nucleotides: TGTGCCAGCAGCGCGGGGGGAGAAGCTTTCTTT. This translates into CASSAGGEAFF.

The chain is built from TRBV19 and TRBJ1-2; weak D call: TRBD1 (6 bases). Germline CDR1 and CDR2: LNHDA and SQIVND (reference sequence). The CDR3 length is 15 residues. Trimming removed 5 bases at V and 4 bases at J, with 17 bases between. This CDR3 reads CASSPLGTLVYGYTF. CDR3 coding DNA: TGTGCCAGTAGTCCCCTCGGGACACTAGTCTATGGCTACACCTTC.

The chain couples TRBV28 to TRBJ2-1; perhaps TRBD2 as D (6 bases). The length of the CDR3 is 15 residues. Looked up from germline, CDR1 is MDHEN and CDR2 is SYDVKM. V shed 6 bases and J shed 5 bases, with 17 bases lying between them. The DNA for the CDR3 is TGTGCCAGCAGCTCACCTCGGGGGTCGGACAATGAGCAGTTCTTC. This encodes CASSSPRGSDNEQFF.

This chain links TRBV6-1 with TRBJ1-5, with D maybe TRBD1 (6 bases). V was shortened by 7 bases and J by 0 bases, with 13 bases between the two germline ends. In germline, CDR1 is MNHNS, CDR2 SASEGT. This CDR3 is 15 amino acids long. In DNA, the CDR3 is TGTGCCAGCATCAGAACAGGGATTAGCAATCAGCCCCAGCATTTT. Protein product: CASIRTGISNQPQHF.

The CDR3 DNA reads TGTGCCAGCAGACAAGCCGGGACTCGAAACACCGGGGAGCTGTTTTTT. This codes for CASRQAGTRNTGELFF. The chain carries TRBV11-2 and TRBJ2-2, with D possibly matching TRBD2 (6 bases). Germline loops: CDR1 SGHAT, CDR2 FQNNGV. Trimming pared 6 bases from V and 2 bases from J, leaving 16 bases between. This CDR3 comprises 16 residues. Based on the CDR3 plus reference TRBV11-2 and TRBJ2-2, the full variable domain is EAGVAQSPRYKIIEKRQSVAFWCNPISGHATLYWYQQILGQGPKLLIQFQNNGVVDDSQLPKDRFSAERLKGVDSTLKIQPAKLEDSAVYLCASRQAGTRNTGELFFGEGSRLTVL.